These T cell receptor beta chains were read from a single sample in a study of T cell changes during pregnancy in multiple sclerosis. Repertoires were generated with immunoSEQ multiplex PCR, while TCRdb's copy carries only in-frame clones and drops some. This table holds 70,000 to 95,000 clones, about 93% found once. The specimen comprised peripheral blood, sampled in the second trimester of pregnancy. The receptors shown here come from a female donor in good health, enrolled as a control in a pregnancy study. Both conserved end residues are part of each CDR3. The D gene is left open where the match is weak. Part of the rows lack a size; the others show once, few, many or a class for expanded clones.

-	-	TRBV9	TRBJ1-1	CASSVGSGGTEAFF	TGTGCCAGCAGCGTAGGTTCAGGAGGCACTGAAGCTTTCTTT
TRBD1	once	TRBV30	TRBJ2-7	CAWSLTGTHEQYF	TGTGCCTGGAGTCTGACAGGGACCCACGAGCAGTACTTC
TRBD2	-	TRBV7-9	TRBJ2-5	CASSRGLAGGKETQYF	TGTGCCAGCAGCCGTGGACTAGCGGGGGGGAAAGAGACCCAGTACTTC
-	few	TRBV7-2	TRBJ1-5	CASSPDSLSNQPQHF	TGTGCCAGCAGTCCGGACAGCCTTAGCAATCAGCCCCAGCATTTT
-	-	TRBV7-9	TRBJ1-2	CASGLDFLYGYTF	TGTGCCAGCGGTCTTGACTTCTTATATGGCTACACCTTC
TRBD1	-	TRBV30	TRBJ1-6	CAWSGGQIPISPLHF	TGTGCCTGGAGTGGGGGACAGATCCCCATTTCACCCCTCCACTTT
TRBD1	-	TRBV30	TRBJ1-3	CAWSEGGGWMRGNTIYF	TGTGCCTGGAGTGAAGGGGGCGGGTGGATGCGTGGAAACACCATATATTTT
TRBD1	-	TRBV19	TRBJ1-5	CASSFDRASYQPQHF	TGTGCCAGTAGTTTCGACAGGGCTTCTTATCAGCCCCAGCATTTT
-	-	TRBV4-3	TRBJ1-2	CASSQGQKSNYGYTF	TGCGCCAGCAGCCAAGGACAGAAATCTAACTATGGCTACACCTTC
TRBD1	-	TRBV7-3	TRBJ2-5	CASSPDRAGETQYF	TGTGCCAGCAGCCCGGACAGGGCGGGAGAGACCCAGTACTTC
TRBD1	-	TRBV9	TRBJ1-2	CASSLMSDRAYGYTF	TGTGCCAGCAGCCTGATGAGTGACAGGGCCTATGGCTACACCTTC
-	-	TRBV29-1	TRBJ1-1	CSVVQVRGTEAFF	TGCAGCGTTGTACAGGTTCGTGGGACTGAAGCTTTCTTT
-	-	TRBV2	TRBJ1-1	CASSGGGVTEAFF	TGTGCCAGCAGTGGAGGGGGGGTCACTGAAGCTTTCTTT
TRBD1	once	TRBV5-1	TRBJ1-1	CASSHGQGSTEAFF	TGCGCCAGCAGCCACGGACAGGGAAGCACTGAAGCTTTCTTT
-	-	TRBV4-1	TRBJ1-1	CASSQVGESTEAFF	TGCGCCAGCAGCCAAGTTGGGGAGAGCACTGAAGCTTTCTTT
-	-	TRBV19	TRBJ1-4	CASAGVNNEKLFF	TGTGCCAGTGCAGGGGTAAATAATGAAAAACTGTTTTTT
-	-	TRBV6-5	TRBJ2-1	CASSSETNNEQFF	TGTGCCAGCAGTTCCGAGACTAACAATGAGCAGTTCTTC
TRBD2	-	TRBV5-4	TRBJ2-1	CASSRKRIGLAGDYEQFF	TGTGCCAGCAGTCGGAAAAGAATCGGACTAGCGGGGGACTATGAGCAGTTCTTC
TRBD1	once	TRBV19	TRBJ1-1	CASQQGGPLGTEAFF	TGTGCCAGTCAACAAGGGGGCCCGTTGGGCACTGAAGCTTTCTTT
-	-	TRBV9	TRBJ2-2	CASSPQARQATGELFF	TGTGCCAGCAGCCCCCAGGCCCGACAAGCCACCGGGGAGCTGTTTTTT